This T cell receptor (beta chain) was retrieved from a study of blood T cell repertoires in COVID-19. Study at large: The United States, Italy and Spain supplied acute and convalescent COVID-19 samples. T cells, B-cell-depleted T cells, or PBMCs supplied cDNA or gDNA.

Authors' methods: By means of reference gene primer amplification, nucleated cell counts were estimated. The assay was immunoSEQ multiplex PCR, and TCRdb's table has in-frame clones only and misses some. Clonal size and the V and J genes are those of that table, whereas D and trimming came from the DNA. The table shows some 97,000 clones, with roughly 86% occurring only once. Trimming took 4 bases from V and 4 from J; bases not matched to a gene: 8. CDR3 length equals 16 residues. Germline assignment: CDR1 MNHNS and CDR2 SASEGT. The receptor comes from a woman aged 60 to 75 with acute or convalescent COVID-19. This chain links TRBV6-1 with TRBJ2-2, with 8 bases identical to TRBD1. Sequencing used peripheral blood. The DNA of the CDR3 is TGTGCCAGCAGTGGAGCGACAGGGGTCGTCACCGGGGAGCTGTTTTTT. This gives the protein CASSGATGVVTGELFF.